This T cell receptor (beta chain) was sequenced for a study of T cells after yellow fever vaccination. Study-level findings and limits: It was a weaker secondary response, yet one that peaked faster, at day 5 versus 15. The appearance of a small share of clonotypes in both CD4 and CD8 compartments was observed.

Trimming removed 6 bases from V and 4 bases from J, with 10 bases in between. There are 13 residues in the CDR3. From germline, CDR1 is LNHNV and CDR2 YYDKDF (reference sequence). This clonotype occurred a few times. Its cognate antigen is unknown. A universal primer site and UMIs were added as TCR cDNA was made by 5'RACE template switching. TCRdb independently ran MiXCR on the 5' RACE reads; one entry per CDR3 protein. The sample contains about 330,000 distinct CDR3 sequences, over 3.5% of which appear only once. The chain joins TRBV15 to TRBJ1-5; D gene unclear. The input for sequencing was PBMCs, taken 5 days after the yellow fever booster vaccination. The receptor was derived from a man in his late teens or twenties who received the YFV17D yellow fever vaccine. DNA of the CDR3: TGTGCCACCAGTCAAGAGACTAATCAGCCCCAGCATTTT. This translates into CATSQETNQPQHF.